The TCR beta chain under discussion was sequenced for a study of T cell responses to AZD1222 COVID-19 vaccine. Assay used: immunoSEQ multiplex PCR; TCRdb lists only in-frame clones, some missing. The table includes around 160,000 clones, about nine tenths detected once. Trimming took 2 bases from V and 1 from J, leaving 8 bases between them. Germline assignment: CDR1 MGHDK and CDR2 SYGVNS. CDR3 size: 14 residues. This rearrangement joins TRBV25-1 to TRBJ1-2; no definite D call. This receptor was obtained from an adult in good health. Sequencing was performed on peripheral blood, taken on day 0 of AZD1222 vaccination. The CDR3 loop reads CASSEVYSNYGYTF. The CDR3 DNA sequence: TGTGCCAGCAGTGAAGTGTACAGTAACTATGGCTACACCTTC.